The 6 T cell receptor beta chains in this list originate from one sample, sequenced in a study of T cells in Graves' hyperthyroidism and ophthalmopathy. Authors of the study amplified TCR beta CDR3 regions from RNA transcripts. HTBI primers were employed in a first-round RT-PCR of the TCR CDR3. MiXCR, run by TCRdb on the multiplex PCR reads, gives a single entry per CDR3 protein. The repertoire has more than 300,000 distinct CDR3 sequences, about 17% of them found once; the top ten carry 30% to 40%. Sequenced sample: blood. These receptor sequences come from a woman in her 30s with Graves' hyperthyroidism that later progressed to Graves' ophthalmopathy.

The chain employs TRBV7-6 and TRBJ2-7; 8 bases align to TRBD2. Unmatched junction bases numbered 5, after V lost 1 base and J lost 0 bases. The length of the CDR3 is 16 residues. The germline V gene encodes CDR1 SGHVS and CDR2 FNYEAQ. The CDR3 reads CASSLEAGVSSYEQYF. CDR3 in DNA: TGTGCCAGCAGCTTAGAAGCGGGAGTTTCCTCCTACGAGCAGTACTTC.

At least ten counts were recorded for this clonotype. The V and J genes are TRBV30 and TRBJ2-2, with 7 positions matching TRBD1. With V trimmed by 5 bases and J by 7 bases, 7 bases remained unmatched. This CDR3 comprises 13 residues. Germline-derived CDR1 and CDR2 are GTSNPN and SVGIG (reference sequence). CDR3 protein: CAWGTALDGELFF. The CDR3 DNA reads TGTGCCTGGGGGACAGCGTTGGACGGGGAGCTGTTTTTT.

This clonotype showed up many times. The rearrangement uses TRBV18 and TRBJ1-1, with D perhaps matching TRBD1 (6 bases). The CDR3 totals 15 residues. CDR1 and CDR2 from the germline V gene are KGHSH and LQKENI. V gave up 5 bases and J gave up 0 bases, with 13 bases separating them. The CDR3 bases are TGTGCCAGCTCAGGGGGTAGGGGGATGAACACTGAAGCTTTCTTT. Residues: CASSGGRGMNTEAFF.

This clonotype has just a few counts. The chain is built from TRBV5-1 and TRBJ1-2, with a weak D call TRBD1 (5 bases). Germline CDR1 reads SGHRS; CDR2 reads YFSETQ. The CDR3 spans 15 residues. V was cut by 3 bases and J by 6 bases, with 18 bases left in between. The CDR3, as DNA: TGCGCCAGCAGCTCCTCGGGCAGGGAGGCCGATGGCTACACCTTC. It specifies CASSSSGREADGYTF.

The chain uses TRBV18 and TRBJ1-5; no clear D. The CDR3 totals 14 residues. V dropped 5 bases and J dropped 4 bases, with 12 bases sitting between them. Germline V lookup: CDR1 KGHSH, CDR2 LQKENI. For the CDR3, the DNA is TGTGCCAGCTCAGTCGGGTTTGATAATCAGCCCCAGCATTTT. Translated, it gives CASSVGFDNQPQHF. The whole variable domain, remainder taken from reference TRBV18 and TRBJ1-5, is NAGVMQNPRHLVRRRGQEARLRCSPMKGHSHVYWYRQLPEEGLKFMVYLQKENIIDESGMPKERFSAEFPKEGPSILRIQQVVRGDSAAYFCASSVGFDNQPQHFGDGTRLSIL.

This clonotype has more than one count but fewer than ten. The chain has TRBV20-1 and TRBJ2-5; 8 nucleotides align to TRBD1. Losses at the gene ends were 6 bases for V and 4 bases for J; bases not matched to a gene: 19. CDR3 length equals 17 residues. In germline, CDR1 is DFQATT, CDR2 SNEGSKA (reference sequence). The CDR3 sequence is CSALPTGTGGDRETQYF. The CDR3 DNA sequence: TGCAGTGCCCTCCCGACCGGGACAGGAGGAGACCGAGAGACCCAGTACTTC.